This note documents a single T cell receptor beta chain sequence. As the sequencing template, cDNA was produced by extracting RNA and reverse transcribing it. Assay: immunoSEQ multiplex PCR; the TCRdb copy retains only in-frame clones and omits some. Here the sample spans some 130,000 clones, roughly 52% being singletons. The CDR3 contains 14 residues. V gave up 3 bases and J gave up 6 bases, with 13 bases separating them. Germline loops: CDR1 ENHRY, CDR2 SYGVKD. The sample's treatment: oral pan-JAK inhibitor, 5-10 mg twice daily. The data are from a study of CD8+ T cells in alopecia areata. This sequence was found in a human donor with alopecia areata. The source material was CD8+ T cells sorted from blood, sampled at week 4, from a patient treated with tofacitinib. The chain is built from TRBV10-3 and TRBJ2-3; D not certain. The CDR3 DNA follows: TGTGCCATCAGTGAAGAGGTGTATGAGGATACGCAGTATTTT. Translating it yields CAISEEVYEDTQYF.